These 11 T cell receptor beta chains came from one sample sequenced in a study of control samples from healthy donors and cancer patients. TCRdb's table, derived via immunoSEQ multiplex PCR, lists solely in-frame clones and lacks some. The top ten hold 1.4% of the sample, which has about 180,000 clones, approximately 94% seen once. The sample taken for sequencing was blood. The receptor source for this set is a young man in good health.

The chain has TRBV5-6 and TRBJ2-7; 10 bases fit TRBD1. Unmatched junction bases numbered 5, after V lost 5 bases and J lost 6 bases. Germline CDR1 is SGHDT and CDR2 is YYEEEE. This CDR3 has 13 amino acids. The chain's CDR3 is CASRRQGAAEQYF. The CDR3 coding sequence is TGTGCCAGCAGGAGACAGGGGGCAGCCGAGCAGTACTTC.

The chain uses TRBV5-4 and TRBJ1-6; D not resolved. The CDR3 consists of 17 residues. Trimming took 2 bases from V and 0 from J, leaving 12 bases between them. The germline CDR1 and CDR2 sequences are SGHNT and YYREEE (reference sequence). CDR3 protein: CASSFGSASSYNSPLHF. CDR3 nucleotides: TGTGCCAGCAGCTTCGGCAGTGCGAGCTCCTATAATTCACCCCTCCACTTT.

The chain recombines TRBV11-1 with TRBJ2-1; maybe TRBD1 (6 bases). The CDR3 is made up of 15 amino acids. V lost 3 bases to trimming and J lost 3 bases, with 12 bases between them. The germline V gene has CDR1 SGHAT and CDR2 FQDESV (reference sequence). CDR3 bases: TGTGCCAGCAGCTTGTTCAGGACAGACTACAATGAGCAGTTCTTC. It translates to CASSLFRTDYNEQFF.

The chain recombines TRBV4-1 with TRBJ1-3; tentative D call: TRBD1 (6 bases). Looked up from germline, CDR1 is MGHRA and CDR2 is YSYEKL. V was trimmed by 1 base and J by 0 bases, leaving 13 bases between them. The CDR3 is 17 residues long. DNA of the CDR3: TGCGCCAGCAGCCAAGCACAAGGGGGATTCTCTGGAAACACCATATATTTT. Its translation is CASSQAQGGFSGNTIYF.

The CDR3 DNA reads as TGTGCCAGCAGGACGACAGGGGGCCGCTCCTACGAGCAGTACTTC. This translates into CASRTTGGRSYEQYF. The genes are TRBV2 and TRBJ2-7, with 10 bases aligning to TRBD1. The CDR3 spans 15 residues. Germline V gene sequence: CDR1 SNHLY, CDR2 FYNNEI. V lost 6 bases, J lost 0 bases, and 5 bases stayed unmatched.

This rearrangement joins TRBV18 to TRBJ1-1, with TRBD1 identical over 7 bases. The length of the CDR3 is 15 residues. V lost 6 bases and J lost 0; bases outside the gene matches: 7. Germline V gene data show CDR1 as KGHSH and CDR2 as LQKENI. CDR3 region: CASSRQGTMNTEAFF. CDR3 in DNA: TGTGCCAGCTCGCGACAGGGAACTATGAACACTGAAGCTTTCTTT.

This rearrangement joins TRBV5-1 to TRBJ2-5, with D tentatively TRBD2 (8 bases). The CDR3 consists of 14 residues. V gave up 3 bases and J gave up 5 bases, with 14 bases separating them. The germline gives CDR1 SGHRS, CDR2 YFSETQ. The CDR3 DNA reads TGCGCCAGCAGCTCGGGACAGCGGGGGGAGACCCAGTACTTC. Translated: CASSSGQRGETQYF.

The V and J genes are TRBV6-5 and TRBJ1-6, with D unclear. Per the germline V gene, CDR1 is MNHEY and CDR2 is SVGAGI. Trimming removed 6 bases at V and 8 bases at J, with 8 bases between. This CDR3 region has 12 residues. CDR3 sequence reads: CASRQQYSPLHF. CDR3 DNA sequence: TGTGCCAGCAGGCAACAGTATTCACCCCTCCACTTT.

The genes are TRBV5-4 and TRBJ2-5, with 8 bases aligning to TRBD2. Germline lookup yields CDR1 SGHNT and CDR2 YYREEE (reference sequence). The length of the CDR3 is 15 residues. V lost 4 bases to trimming and J lost 1 base; unmatched junction nucleotides: 6. The CDR3 is CASSLLTSAQETQYF. In DNA form, the CDR3 reads TGTGCCAGCAGCCTCCTGACTAGCGCCCAAGAGACCCAGTACTTC.

The V gene is TRBV6-5, the J gene TRBJ2-7; a weak D match, TRBD1 (7 bases). Per germline, CDR1 MNHEY and CDR2 SVGAGI. The V and J ends lost 2 bases and 7 bases respectively, with 18 bases between them. The CDR3 runs 15 residues. Here the CDR3 DNA reads TGTGCCAGCAGTTACATCGACAGGGTGGGGGGAGAGCAGTACTTC. It codes for CASSYIDRVGGEQYF.

The chain carries TRBV30 and TRBJ2-3; 11 bases are shared with TRBD1. With 8 bases clipped from V and 3 bases from J, the junction kept 10 bases outside the gene matches. This CDR3 spans 15 amino acids. Germline CDR1 and CDR2: GTSNPN and SVGIG (reference sequence). The CDR3 reads CAHIRDRGGTDTQYF. DNA for the CDR3: TGTGCCCATATCCGGGACAGGGGGGGGACAGATACGCAGTATTTT.